The clone carrying this TCR beta chain has ten or more counts. One entry per CDR3 protein results from TCRdb running MiXCR on the 5' RACE reads. The sample lists fewer than 300,000 distinct CDR3 sequences, about 20% occurring once. Germline V gives CDR1 ENHRY, CDR2 SYGVKD. This CDR3 comprises 14 residues. After removal of 5 bases from V and 5 bases from J, the junction contained 1 base not matched to a gene. This entry belongs to a study of T-cell memory formation after mild COVID-19. The chain carries TRBV10-3 and TRBJ2-1; TRBD2 agrees at 12 bases. The source of this sequence is a man in his late teens or twenties who had mild COVID-19 (a few samples of this study predate the infection). Cell type and time point are not known. Sequencing used PBMCs or a T cell subset sorted from them (not recorded which). DNA of the CDR3: TGTGCCATCAGTCTAGCGGGGGGGAACAATGAGCAGTTCTTC. It yields the protein CAISLAGGNNEQFF.